This T cell receptor (beta chain) was retrieved from a study of regulatory T cells in long-lasting Graves disease (dated by TCRdb to about 2021). Concerning the study at large: Persistent Graves' disease was defined as persistently positive TSH receptor autoantibodies together with antithyroid drug treatment for over 5 years. The study took place in China and was registered as a clinical trial. Persistent Graves' disease patients were compared with newly diagnosed Graves' disease patients by peripheral blood TCR sequencing and RNA sequencing. In the clinical cohort, patients with persistent Graves' disease had used antithyroid drugs for an average of about 9.3 years. TCR sequencing covered around 13 persistent and roughly 20 newly diagnosed Graves' disease patients, some 35 samples in total.

Taken with the paper, the label for time point translates to: persistent/refractory GD, antithyroid drugs over 5 years with positive TRAb. For both TCR sequencing and RNA sequencing, RNA was extracted from PBMCs using TRIzol. The diagnosis of Graves' disease followed American Thyroid Association guidelines. Recruitment of patients was carried out at an endocrinology department in Xi'an, China. Each patient gave 7 to 9.5 milliliters of peripheral blood, collected in an EDTA anticoagulant tube. Ficoll Paque Plus density gradient separation was used to isolate PBMCs, and no further T cell sorting was performed. An Agilent 2100 Bioanalyzer and agarose gel were used to check RNA quality, while a NanoDrop 2000 measured RNA concentration. Reading from cysteine to phenylalanine, the CDR3 counts 13 amino acids. Only CDR3 DNA remains: 39 bases, in frame from the first base. In the germline V gene, CDR1 corresponds to SNHLY and CDR2 to FYNNEI. The germline V end is reduced by 7 bases and the J end by 3 bases; junction bases left unmatched: 4.

The research as a whole found: The small sample size was acknowledged by the authors as a limitation that may reduce accuracy. The study examined only peripheral blood because the primary lesion, thyroid tissue, could not be accessed. Persistent patients shared more public clonotypes among themselves (over 2,500) than newly diagnosed patients did (approximately 900). Persistent Graves' disease patients showed lower TCR Shannon entropy and fewer highly expanded clones than newly diagnosed patients, suggesting clonal expansion. Sequencing and analysis were restricted to the TCR beta chain. Preferential use of TRBV28, TRBJ1-2 and TRBJ2-5 was observed in persistent disease, whereas TRBV20-1 and TRBJ2-1 were favored in newly diagnosed disease.

As concerns this clonotype: The antigen it binds to is not known. No base quality information exists; no much larger clone differs at one position.

The method behind the library was multiplex PCR. TCRdb shows the sequencer as Illumina HiSeq 4000. CDR3 regions were amplified by Arm-PCR with iRepertoire HTBI primers to construct TCR beta libraries. Before sequencing, the PCR products underwent gel purification. The study's processing was this. A total of 62 TRBV and 14 TRBJ segments were identified across samples and were used for gene usage analysis of CDR3 amino acid clonotypes. Filtered high-quality paired reads were merged into contigs using COPE and FqMerger. BLAST was used to align contigs to the IMGT TRBV, TRBD and TRBJ reference genes, and CDR3 was defined following IMGT. Any clonotype with a frequency above 0.1% was classified as a highly expanded clone. Shannon entropy served as the measure of repertoire diversity, while the Gini coefficient captured V-J evenness. Public clonotypes were defined as clonotypes shared by more than one individual. TCRdb itself trimmed the public reads at Q25 with fastp, ran MiXCR and retained productive beta chains. Each entry is one CDR3 protein sequence, shown with its most common DNA and genes. These V and J calls derive from TCRdb rather than the authors' analysis. Recorded for this sample are roughly 500,000 distinct CDR3 sequences; approximately 23% of them occurred a single time. The top ten constitute around 13% of the sample.

This TCR was sampled from a female donor with Graves disease. The chain employs TRBV2 and TRBJ1-1; 8 bases in the middle match TRBD1. Sequenced material: peripheral blood mononuclear cells (PBMCs), taken when the disease was refractory, from a patient treated with antithyroid drugs. The nucleotide sequence is given as TGTGCCAGCAAGGGACAGGTCCACACTGAAGCTTTCTTT. Translated, this is CASKGQVHTEAFF.